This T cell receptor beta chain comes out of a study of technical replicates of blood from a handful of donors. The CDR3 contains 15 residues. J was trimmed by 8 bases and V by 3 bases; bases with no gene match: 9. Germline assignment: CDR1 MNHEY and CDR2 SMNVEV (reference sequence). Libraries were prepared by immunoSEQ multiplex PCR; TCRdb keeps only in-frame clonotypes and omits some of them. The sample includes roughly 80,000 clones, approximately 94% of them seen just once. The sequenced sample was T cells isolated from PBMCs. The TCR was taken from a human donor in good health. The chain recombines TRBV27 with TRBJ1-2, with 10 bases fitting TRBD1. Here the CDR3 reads CASSLGTGALEGYTF. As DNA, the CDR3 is TGTGCCAGCAGTTTGGGGACAGGGGCTTTAGAAGGCTACACCTTC.